These 2 T cell receptor beta chains were sequenced from one sample in a study of regulatory T cells in long-lasting Graves disease. Both iRepertoire HTBI primers and Arm-PCR of CDR3 regions were used to build the TCR beta libraries. One entry per CDR3 protein, called by TCRdb with MiXCR from the multiplex PCR reads. The data contain hundreds of thousands of distinct CDR3 sequences, about 16% of them singletons. Time point noted: newly diagnosed GD, antithyroid drugs for less than 3 months. Extracted RNA from PBMCs served as the source of the TCR library. Another study also made use of these data, one on T cells in Graves' hyperthyroidism and ophthalmopathy.

Here the sequenced sample was peripheral blood mononuclear cells (PBMCs), taken at new diagnosis, from a patient treated with antithyroid drugs. The receptor source for this set is a woman aged 35-65 years with Graves disease.

The rearrangement links TRBV5-5 to TRBJ1-2; perhaps TRBD1 as D (5 bases). Trimming pared 3 bases from V and 8 bases from J, leaving 14 bases between. The CDR3 contains 13 residues. Per germline, CDR1 SGHKS and CDR2 YYEKEE (reference sequence). The CDR3 here is CASSSGDASGYTF. CDR3 DNA: TGTGCCAGCAGCTCCGGGGACGCGAGCGGCTACACCTTC. The complete variable domain, with remaining parts taken from reference TRBV5-5 and TRBJ1-2, reads DAGVTQSPTHLIKTRGQQVTLRCSPISGHKSVSWYQQVLGQGPQFIFQYYEKEERGRGNFPDRFSARQFPNYSSELNVNALLLGDSALYLCASSSGDASGYTFGSGTRLTVV.

This chain joins TRBV24-1 and TRBJ1-2, with D tentatively TRBD1 (5 bases). The V end lost 2 bases, the J end lost 4 bases, and 10 bases lay between the germline ends. Germline-derived CDR1 and CDR2 are KGHDR and SFDVKD. The CDR3 is made up of 14 amino acids. The CDR3 sequence is CATSDSVTVYGYTF. CDR3 DNA: TGTGCCACCAGTGATTCCGTGACAGTCTATGGCTACACCTTC.